This T cell receptor beta chain was documented in a study of T cell responses to AZD1222 COVID-19 vaccine. The assay was immunoSEQ multiplex PCR, and TCRdb's table has in-frame clones only and misses some. Here the sample spans some 120,000 clones, roughly 88% being singletons. J was trimmed by 7 bases and V by 0 bases; bases with no gene match: 12. This CDR3 comprises 18 residues. The germline V gene has CDR1 SEHNR and CDR2 FQNEAQ (reference sequence). The chain has TRBV7-9 and TRBJ1-5; 10 positions match TRBD1. Sequences were derived from peripheral blood, sampled on day 0 of AZD1222 vaccination. This TCR came from an adult in good health. The CDR3 region has the DNA TGTGCCAGCAGCTTAGCGGGGACAGGGGTCATGAGGGGGCAGCCCCAGCATTTT. Its translation: CASSLAGTGVMRGQPQHF.